This T cell receptor (beta chain) came from a study of cytomegalovirus exposure and HLA in healthy donors. J gave up 8 bases and V 0 bases, and 9 bases lay outside the gene matches. Germline-derived CDR1 and CDR2 are ENHRY and SYGVKD. The CDR3 totals 16 residues. Overall study results and limits: Altogether, 150 to 200 TCR beta chains were recorded as cytomegalovirus-associated.

Comment on this clone: Its antigen is as yet unknown.

Sequencing was performed with immunoSEQ multiplex PCR; in TCRdb, only in-frame clones are kept and a portion is missing. The sample carries approximately 210,000 clones, roughly 83% recorded once. This receptor was taken from a woman aged 18-30 years in good health and CMV-seronegative. V gene TRBV10-3 combines with J gene TRBJ1-4; TRBD1 matches at 7 bases. The sequencing sample was made of PBMCs. The CDR3 nucleotides are TGTGCCATCAGTGAGTCGGCAAACAGGGGTCGGGAAAAACTGTTTTTT. It encodes CAISESANRGREKLFF.